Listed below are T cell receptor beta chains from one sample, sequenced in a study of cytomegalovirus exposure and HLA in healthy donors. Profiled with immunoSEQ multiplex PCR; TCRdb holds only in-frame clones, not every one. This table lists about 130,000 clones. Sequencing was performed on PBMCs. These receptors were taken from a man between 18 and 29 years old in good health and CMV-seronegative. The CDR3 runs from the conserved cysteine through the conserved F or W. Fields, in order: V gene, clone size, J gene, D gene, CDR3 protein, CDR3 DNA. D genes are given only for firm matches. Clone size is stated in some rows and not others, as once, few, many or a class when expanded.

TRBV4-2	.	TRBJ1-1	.	CASSQGHSLNTEAFF	TGTGCCAGCAGCCAAGGACACAGCCTGAACACTGAAGCTTTCTTT
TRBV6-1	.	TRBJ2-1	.	CAASGPPYNEQFF	TGTGCCGCCAGCGGGCCCCCTTACAATGAGCAGTTCTTC
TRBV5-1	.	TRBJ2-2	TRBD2	CASSLGGGSVITGELFF	TGCGCCAGCAGCTTGGGGGGCGGGAGTGTCATCACCGGGGAGCTGTTTTTT
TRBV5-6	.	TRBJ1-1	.	CASSLGTDSEAFF	TGTGCCAGCAGCTTGGGGACAGATTCTGAAGCTTTCTTT
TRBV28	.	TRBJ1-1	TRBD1	CASSPMDRGLMNTEAFF	TGTGCCAGCAGTCCTATGGACAGGGGGTTAATGAACACTGAAGCTTTCTTT
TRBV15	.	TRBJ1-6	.	CATSRDATVGSPLHF	TGTGCCACCAGCAGAGATGCGACAGTTGGCTCACCCCTCCACTTT
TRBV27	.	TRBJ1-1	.	CASKVPGSNTEAFF	TGTGCCAGCAAAGTGCCAGGTTCTAACACTGAAGCTTTCTTT
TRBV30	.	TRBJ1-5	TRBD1	CAWQTGKDQPQHF	TGTGCCTGGCAGACAGGGAAGGATCAGCCCCAGCATTTT
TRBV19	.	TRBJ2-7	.	CASSRDSYEQYF	TGTGCCAGTAGTAGAGACAGCTACGAGCAGTACTTC
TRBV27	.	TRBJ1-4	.	CASSLSGSSNEKLFF	TGTGCCAGCAGTTTGAGTGGGAGTTCAAATGAAAAACTGTTTTTT
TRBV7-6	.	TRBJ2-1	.	CASSAARNNNEQFF	TGTGCCAGCAGCGCAGCGCGGAACAACAATGAGCAGTTCTTC
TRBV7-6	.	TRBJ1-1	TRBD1	CASSSRTGGLEAFF	TGTGCCAGCAGCTCGCGGACAGGGGGCCTCGAAGCTTTCTTT
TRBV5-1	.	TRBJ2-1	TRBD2	CASYSGGARNEQFF	TGCGCCAGCTATAGCGGGGGGGCGAGGAATGAGCAGTTCTTC
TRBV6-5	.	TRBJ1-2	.	CASSQGINYGYTF	TGTGCCAGCTCGCAGGGAATTAACTATGGCTACACCTTC
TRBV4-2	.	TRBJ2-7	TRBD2	CASSQGTSGSHEQYF	TGTGCCAGCAGCCAAGGGACTAGCGGGAGCCACGAGCAGTACTTC
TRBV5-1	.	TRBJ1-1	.	CASSPHGAGNTEAFF	TGCGCCAGCAGCCCCCATGGTGCGGGGAACACTGAAGCTTTCTTT
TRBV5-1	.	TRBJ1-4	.	CASSLGRTNEKLFF	TGCGCCAGCAGCCTAGGGAGGACTAATGAAAAACTGTTTTTT
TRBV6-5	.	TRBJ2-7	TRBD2	CASSGTIYEQYF	TGTGCCAGCTCCGGGACTATCTACGAGCAGTACTTC
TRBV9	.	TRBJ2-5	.	CASSVAGRVETQYF	TGTGCCAGCAGCGTGGCAGGCAGGGTTGAGACCCAGTACTTC
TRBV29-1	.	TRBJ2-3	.	CSVPRGADTQYF	TGCAGCGTTCCCAGGGGGGCAGATACGCAGTATTTT
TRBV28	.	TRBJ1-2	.	CASSLEKYGYTF	TGTGCCAGCAGTTTGGAGAAGTATGGCTACACCTTC
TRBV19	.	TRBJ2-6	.	CASSMFLGWQGMANVLTF	TGTGCCAGTAGTATGTTCCTTGGATGGCAGGGCATGGCCAACGTCCTGACTTTC
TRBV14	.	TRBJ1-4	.	CASSQVVDEKLFF	TGTGCCAGCAGCCAAGTAGTTGATGAAAAACTGTTTTTT
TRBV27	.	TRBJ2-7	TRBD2	CASKGSGRVEQYF	TGTGCCAGCAAAGGGAGCGGGAGGGTCGAGCAGTACTTC
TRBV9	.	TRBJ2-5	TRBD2	CASSAGTSGSKTQYF	TGTGCCAGCAGCGCCGGGACTAGCGGGAGCAAGACCCAGTACTTC
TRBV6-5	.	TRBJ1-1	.	CASSYHREGNTEAFF	TGTGCCAGCAGTTACCACAGGGAAGGGAACACTGAAGCTTTCTTT
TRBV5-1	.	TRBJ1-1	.	CASSFWGDLNTEAFF	TGCGCCAGCAGCTTTTGGGGGGATTTGAACACTGAAGCTTTCTTT
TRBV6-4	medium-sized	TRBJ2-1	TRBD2	CASSEGLAGNNEQFF	TGTGCCAGCAGTGAGGGACTAGCGGGAAACAATGAGCAGTTCTTC
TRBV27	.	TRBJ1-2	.	CASSSFGGVQGNYGYTF	TGTGCCAGCAGTTCATTTGGGGGCGTCCAGGGTAACTATGGCTACACCTTC
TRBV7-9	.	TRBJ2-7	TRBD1	CASGGSIQGQGYYEQYF	TGTGCCAGCGGGGGCAGTATTCAGGGACAGGGATACTACGAGCAGTACTTC
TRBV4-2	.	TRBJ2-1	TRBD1	CASSQGGTGGNEQFF	TGTGCCAGCAGCCAAGGGGGTACAGGGGGTAATGAGCAGTTCTTC
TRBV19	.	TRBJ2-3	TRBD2	CASSTSGGTDTQYF	TGTGCCAGTAGTACTAGCGGGGGAACAGATACGCAGTATTTT
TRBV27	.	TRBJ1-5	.	CASSLDYGTGRNQPQHF	TGTGCCAGCAGTTTAGACTACGGTACCGGACGCAATCAGCCCCAGCATTTT
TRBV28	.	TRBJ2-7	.	CASSPSGSLRTYEQYF	TGTGCCAGCAGTCCGAGCGGGTCTCTGCGGACCTACGAGCAGTACTTC
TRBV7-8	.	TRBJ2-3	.	CASSLSRLLRPDTQYF	TGTGCCAGCAGCCTGAGTCGGTTACTGAGGCCAGATACGCAGTATTTT
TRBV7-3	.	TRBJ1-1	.	CASSLTRNTEAFF	TGTGCCAGCAGCTTAACCCGGAACACTGAAGCTTTCTTT
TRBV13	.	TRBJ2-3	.	CASSPGGDTQYF	TGTGCCAGCAGCCCCGGGGGAGATACGCAGTATTTT
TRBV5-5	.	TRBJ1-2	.	CASSPRQDRSNYGYTF	TGTGCCAGCAGCCCAAGACAGGACCGGTCTAACTATGGCTACACCTTC
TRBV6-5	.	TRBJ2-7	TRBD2	CASSYWGGRTYEQYF	TGTGCCAGCAGTTACTGGGGGGGGAGGACTTACGAGCAGTACTTC
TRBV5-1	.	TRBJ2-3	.	CASSLALSGETDTQYF	TGCGCCAGCAGCTTGGCCCTCTCGGGGGAAACAGATACGCAGTATTTT
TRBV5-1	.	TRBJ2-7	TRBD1	CASRAGTGAREQYF	TGCGCCAGCAGAGCCGGGACAGGGGCTCGCGAGCAGTACTTC
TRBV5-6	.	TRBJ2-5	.	CASSTVAGRETQYF	TGTGCCAGCAGCACCGTGGCAGGGCGAGAGACCCAGTACTTC
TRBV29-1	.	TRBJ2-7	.	CSVFEWVAFTYEQYF	TGCAGCGTTTTCGAATGGGTAGCCTTTACCTACGAGCAGTACTTC
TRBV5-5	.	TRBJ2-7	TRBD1	CASSYRGPIYEQYF	TGTGCCAGCAGCTACAGGGGTCCTATCTACGAGCAGTACTTC
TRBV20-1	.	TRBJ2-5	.	CSARDEETQYF	TGCAGTGCTAGAGACGAAGAGACCCAGTACTTC
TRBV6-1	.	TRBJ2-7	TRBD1	CATRDRTYEQYF	TGTGCCACCCGGGACAGAACCTACGAGCAGTACTTC
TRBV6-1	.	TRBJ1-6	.	CASGLAGSYNSPLHF	TGTGCCAGCGGTCTCGCAGGCTCCTATAATTCACCCCTCCACTTT
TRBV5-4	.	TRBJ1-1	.	CASSLEGRANEAFF	TGTGCCAGCAGCTTGGAGGGGAGGGCCAATGAAGCTTTCTTT
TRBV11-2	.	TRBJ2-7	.	CASSLSPSETYEQYF	TGTGCCAGCAGCTTATCGCCTAGCGAAACCTACGAGCAGTACTTC
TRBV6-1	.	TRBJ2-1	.	CASSEIEVREGLGNEQFF	TGTGCCAGCAGTGAAATAGAAGTTCGAGAGGGCCTCGGGAATGAGCAGTTCTTC
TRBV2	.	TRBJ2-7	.	CASSAQTGPYEQYF	TGTGCCAGCAGCGCCCAAACAGGACCCTACGAGCAGTACTTC
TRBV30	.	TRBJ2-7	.	CASNFERTYEQYF	TGTGCCTCCAACTTCGAGCGAACCTACGAGCAGTACTTC
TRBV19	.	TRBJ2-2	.	CASKVAGMAGELFF	TGTGCCAGTAAAGTGGCAGGGATGGCCGGGGAGCTGTTTTTT
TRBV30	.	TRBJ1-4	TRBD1	CACKGTGGGKLFF	TGTGCCTGCAAAGGGACAGGGGGCGGGAAACTGTTTTTT
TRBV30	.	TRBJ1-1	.	CAWSKWGQALEAFF	TGTGCCTGGAGTAAGTGGGGGCAGGCATTAGAAGCTTTCTTT
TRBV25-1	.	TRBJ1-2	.	CASSEYSYGYTF	TGTGCCAGCAGTGAATACAGCTATGGCTACACCTTC
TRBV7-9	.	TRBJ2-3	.	CASSFLAPSTDTQYF	TGTGCCAGCAGCTTTCTAGCGCCAAGCACAGATACGCAGTATTTT
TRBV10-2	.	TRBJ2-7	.	CASSGFTGAYEQYF	TGCGCCAGCAGTGGCTTTACGGGAGCCTACGAGCAGTACTTC
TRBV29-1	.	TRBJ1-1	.	CSVVLGSAGLNTEAFF	TGCAGCGTTGTCCTAGGGTCTGCAGGGCTGAACACTGAAGCTTTCTTT
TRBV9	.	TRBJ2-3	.	CASSVVMGPQYF	TGTGCCAGCAGCGTAGTTATGGGCCCGCAGTATTTT